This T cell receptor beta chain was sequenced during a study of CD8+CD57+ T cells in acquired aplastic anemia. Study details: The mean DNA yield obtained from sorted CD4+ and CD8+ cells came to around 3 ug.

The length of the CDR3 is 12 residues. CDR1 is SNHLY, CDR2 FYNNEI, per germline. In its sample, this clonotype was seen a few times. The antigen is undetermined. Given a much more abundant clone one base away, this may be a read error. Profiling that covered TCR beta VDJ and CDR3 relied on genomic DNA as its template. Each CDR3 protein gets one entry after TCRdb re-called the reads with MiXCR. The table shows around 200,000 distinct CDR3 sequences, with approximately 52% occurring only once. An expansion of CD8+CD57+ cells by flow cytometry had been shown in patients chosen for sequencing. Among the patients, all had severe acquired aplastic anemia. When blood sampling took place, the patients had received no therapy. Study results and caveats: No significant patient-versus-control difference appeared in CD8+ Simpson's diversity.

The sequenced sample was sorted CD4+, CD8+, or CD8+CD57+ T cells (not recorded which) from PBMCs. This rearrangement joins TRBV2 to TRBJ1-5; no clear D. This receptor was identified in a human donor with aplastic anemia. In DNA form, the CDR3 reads TGTACCAGCAGTTCCATCAATCAGCCCCAGCATTTT. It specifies CTSSSINQPQHF.